Below, one T cell receptor (beta chain) is given with its context. Its cognate antigen is unknown. Libraries were prepared by immunoSEQ multiplex PCR; TCRdb keeps only in-frame clonotypes and omits some of them. The sample records about 140,000 clones, about nine tenths being singletons. This CDR3 comprises 18 residues. The V and J ends lost 1 base and 5 bases, in that order; junction bases with no gene match: 11. Looked up from germline, CDR1 is LGHNA and CDR2 is YNFKEQ. The sample is drawn from a study of T cell responses to AZD1222 COVID-19 vaccine. Study-level findings and limits: The donors showed a predominance of white British ancestry and of females, with possible underestimation of clonal diversity. A rise in Spike-specific TCR breadth and depth followed two AZD1222 doses. CD4 TCRs associated with vaccination spanned spike, dominating at 160-218 and 743-854.

This sample comprised peripheral blood, obtained 28 days after the second AZD1222 dose. This clonotype was obtained from an adult who received the AZD1222 COVID-19 vaccine. The chain has TRBV4-2 and TRBJ2-1, with 10 bases fitting TRBD2. DNA of the CDR3: TGTGCCAGCAGCCAAGTTCCTAGCGGGAGTATTGACCACAATGAGCAGTTCTTC. Protein product: CASSQVPSGSIDHNEQFF.